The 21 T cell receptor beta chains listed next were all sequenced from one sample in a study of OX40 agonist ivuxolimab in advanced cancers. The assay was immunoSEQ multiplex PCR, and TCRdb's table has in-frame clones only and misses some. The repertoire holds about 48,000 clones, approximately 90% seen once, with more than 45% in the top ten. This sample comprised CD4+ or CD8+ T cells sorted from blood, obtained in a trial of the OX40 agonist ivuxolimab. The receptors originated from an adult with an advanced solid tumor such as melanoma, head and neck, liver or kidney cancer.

In DNA form, the CDR3 reads TGTGCCAGCACGGACCTTGTAACTGAAGCTTTCTTT. It translates to CASTDLVTEAFF. The chain couples TRBV27 to TRBJ1-1; D not resolved. Trimming took 7 bases from V and 5 from J, leaving 11 bases between them. The CDR3 loop spans 12 amino acids. CDR1 MNHEY and CDR2 SMNVEV come from the germline V gene (reference sequence).

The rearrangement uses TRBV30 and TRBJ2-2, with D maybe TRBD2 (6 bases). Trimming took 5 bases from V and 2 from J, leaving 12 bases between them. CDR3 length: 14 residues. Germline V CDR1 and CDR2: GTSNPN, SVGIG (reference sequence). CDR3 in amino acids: CAWCSGVNTGELFF. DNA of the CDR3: TGTGCCTGGTGTTCGGGGGTTAACACCGGGGAGCTGTTTTTT.

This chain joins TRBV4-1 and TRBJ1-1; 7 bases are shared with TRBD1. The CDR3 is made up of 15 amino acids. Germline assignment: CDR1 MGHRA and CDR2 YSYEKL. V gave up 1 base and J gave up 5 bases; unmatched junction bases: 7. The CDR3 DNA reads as TGCGCCAGCAGCCAAGTGACAGGGACACGGACTGAAGCTTTCTTT. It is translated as CASSQVTGTRTEAFF.

The DNA of the CDR3 is TGTGCCAGCAGCGTGGGACAGGGGAGGCACAATGAGCAGTTCTTC. This sequence encodes CASSVGQGRHNEQFF. This chain joins TRBV9 and TRBJ2-1, with 10 positions matching TRBD1. Germline V CDR1 and CDR2: SGDLS, YYNGEE. Trimming cost V 2 bases and J 5 bases; bases outside gene matches: 4. The CDR3 covers 15 residues.

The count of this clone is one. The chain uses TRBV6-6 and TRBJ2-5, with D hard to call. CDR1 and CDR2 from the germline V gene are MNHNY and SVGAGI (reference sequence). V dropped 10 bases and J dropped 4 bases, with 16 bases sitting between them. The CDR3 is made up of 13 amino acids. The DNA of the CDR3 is TGTGCCACCTCCACAGTCGGCACAGAGACCCAGTACTTC. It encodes CATSTVGTETQYF.

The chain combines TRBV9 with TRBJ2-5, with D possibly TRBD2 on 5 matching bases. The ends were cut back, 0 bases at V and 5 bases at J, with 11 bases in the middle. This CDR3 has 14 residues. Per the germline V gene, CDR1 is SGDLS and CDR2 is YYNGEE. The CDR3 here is CASSVGSGLETQYF. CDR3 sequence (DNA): TGTGCCAGCAGCGTAGGTTCGGGGTTGGAGACCCAGTACTTC.

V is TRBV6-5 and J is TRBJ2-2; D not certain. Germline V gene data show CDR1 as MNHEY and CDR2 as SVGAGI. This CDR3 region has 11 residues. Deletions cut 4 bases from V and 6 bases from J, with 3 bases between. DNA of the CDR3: TGTGCCAGCAGTTCGGCCGGGGAGCTGTTTTTT. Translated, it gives CASSSAGELFF.

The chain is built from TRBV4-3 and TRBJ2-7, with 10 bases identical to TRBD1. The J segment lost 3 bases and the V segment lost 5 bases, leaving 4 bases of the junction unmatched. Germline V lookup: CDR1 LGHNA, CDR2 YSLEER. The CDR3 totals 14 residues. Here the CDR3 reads CASSSGTGVYEQYF. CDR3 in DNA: TGCGCCAGCAGCTCCGGGACAGGGGTCTACGAGCAGTACTTC.

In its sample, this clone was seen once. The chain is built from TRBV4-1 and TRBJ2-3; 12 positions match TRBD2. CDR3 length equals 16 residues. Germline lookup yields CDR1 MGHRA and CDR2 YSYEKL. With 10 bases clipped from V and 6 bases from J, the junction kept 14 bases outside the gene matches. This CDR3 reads CATTLYSSGGDDTQYF. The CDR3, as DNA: TGCGCCACAACGCTGTATTCTAGCGGGGGGGATGATACGCAGTATTTT.

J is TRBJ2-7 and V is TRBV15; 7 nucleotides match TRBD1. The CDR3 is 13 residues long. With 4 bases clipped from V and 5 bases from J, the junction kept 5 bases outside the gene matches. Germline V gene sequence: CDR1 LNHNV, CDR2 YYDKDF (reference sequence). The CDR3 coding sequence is TGTGCCACCAGCAAAGACAGGGCACACGAGCAGTACTTC. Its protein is CATSKDRAHEQYF.

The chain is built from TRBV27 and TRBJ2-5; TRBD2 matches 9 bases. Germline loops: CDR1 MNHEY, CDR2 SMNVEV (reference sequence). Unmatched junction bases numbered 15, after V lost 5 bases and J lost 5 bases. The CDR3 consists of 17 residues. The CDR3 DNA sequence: TGTGCCAGCAGTGCCGGACTTCGCGGGGGGGCGTGGGAGACCCAGTACTTC. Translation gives CASSAGLRGGAWETQYF.

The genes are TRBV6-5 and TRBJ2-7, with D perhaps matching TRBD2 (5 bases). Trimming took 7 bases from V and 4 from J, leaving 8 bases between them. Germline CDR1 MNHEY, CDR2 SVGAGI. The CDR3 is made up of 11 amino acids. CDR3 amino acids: CASNRGYEQYF. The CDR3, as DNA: TGTGCCAGCAATCGGGGTTACGAGCAGTACTTC.

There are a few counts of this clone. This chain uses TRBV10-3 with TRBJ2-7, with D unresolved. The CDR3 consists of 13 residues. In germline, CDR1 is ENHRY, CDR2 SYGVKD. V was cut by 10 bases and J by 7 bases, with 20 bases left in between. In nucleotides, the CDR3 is TGTGCCAGCATCCCCGATGGATCAACTGAGCAGTACTTC. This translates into CASIPDGSTEQYF.

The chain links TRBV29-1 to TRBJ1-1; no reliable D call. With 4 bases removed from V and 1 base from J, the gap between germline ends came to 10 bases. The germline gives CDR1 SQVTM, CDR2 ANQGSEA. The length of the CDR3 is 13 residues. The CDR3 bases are TGCAGCGTTGTAAGCGTCCGGAACACTGAAGCTTTCTTT. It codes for CSVVSVRNTEAFF.

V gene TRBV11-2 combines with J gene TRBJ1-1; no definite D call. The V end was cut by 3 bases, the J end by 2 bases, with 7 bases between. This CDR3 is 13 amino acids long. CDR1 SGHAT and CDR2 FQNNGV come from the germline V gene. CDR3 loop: CASSFSLNTEAFF. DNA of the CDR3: TGTGCCAGCAGCTTCTCTCTTAACACTGAAGCTTTCTTT.

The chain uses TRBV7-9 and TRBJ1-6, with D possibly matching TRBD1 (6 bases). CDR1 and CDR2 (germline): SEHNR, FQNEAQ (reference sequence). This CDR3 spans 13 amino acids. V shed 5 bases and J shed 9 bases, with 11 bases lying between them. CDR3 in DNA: TGTGCCAGCAGCCCGGACAGCTTTTCACCCCTCCACTTT. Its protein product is CASSPDSFSPLHF. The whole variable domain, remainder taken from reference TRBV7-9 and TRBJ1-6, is DTGVSQNPRHKITKRGQNVTFRCDPISEHNRLYWYRQTLGQGPEFLTYFQNEAQLEKSRLLSDRFSAERPKGSFSTLEIQRTEQGDSAMYLCASSPDSFSPLHFGNGTRLTVT.

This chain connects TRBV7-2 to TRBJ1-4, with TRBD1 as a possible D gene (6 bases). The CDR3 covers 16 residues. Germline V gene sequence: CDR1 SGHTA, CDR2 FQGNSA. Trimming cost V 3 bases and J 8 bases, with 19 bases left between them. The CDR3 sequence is CASSFIFRDNREKLFF. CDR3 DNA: TGTGCCAGCAGCTTCATTTTCCGGGACAACCGAGAAAAACTGTTTTTT. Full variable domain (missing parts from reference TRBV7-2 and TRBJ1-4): GAGVSQSPSNKVTEKGKDVELRCDPISGHTALYWYRQSLGQGLEFLIYFQGNSAPDKSGLPSDRFSAERTGGSVSTLTIQRTQQEDSAVYLCASSFIFRDNREKLFFGSGTQLSVL.

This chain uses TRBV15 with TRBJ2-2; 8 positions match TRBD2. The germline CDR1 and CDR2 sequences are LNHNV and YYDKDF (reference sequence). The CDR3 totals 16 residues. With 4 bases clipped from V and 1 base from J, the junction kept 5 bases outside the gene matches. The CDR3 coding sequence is TGTGCCACCAGCACCTTAGCGGGGCTGAACACCGGGGAGCTGTTTTTT. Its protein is CATSTLAGLNTGELFF.

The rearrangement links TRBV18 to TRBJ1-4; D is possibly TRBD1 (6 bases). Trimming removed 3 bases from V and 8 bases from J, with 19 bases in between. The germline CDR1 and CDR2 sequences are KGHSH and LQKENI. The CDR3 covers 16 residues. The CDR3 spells CASSPSDRTVTEKLFF. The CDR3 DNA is TGTGCCAGCTCACCTTCAGACAGGACGGTAACCGAAAAACTGTTTTTT. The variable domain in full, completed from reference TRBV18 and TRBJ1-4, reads NAGVMQNPRHLVRRRGQEARLRCSPMKGHSHVYWYRQLPEEGLKFMVYLQKENIIDESGMPKERFSAEFPKEGPSILRIQQVVRGDSAAYFCASSPSDRTVTEKLFFGSGTQLSVL.

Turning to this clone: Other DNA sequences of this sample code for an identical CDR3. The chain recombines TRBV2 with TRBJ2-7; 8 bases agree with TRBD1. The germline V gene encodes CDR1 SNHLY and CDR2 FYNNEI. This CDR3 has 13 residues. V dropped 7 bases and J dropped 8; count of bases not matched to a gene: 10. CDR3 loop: CASMGTGFEQQYF. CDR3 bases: TGTGCCAGCATGGGGACAGGTTTCGAACAGCAGTACTTC.

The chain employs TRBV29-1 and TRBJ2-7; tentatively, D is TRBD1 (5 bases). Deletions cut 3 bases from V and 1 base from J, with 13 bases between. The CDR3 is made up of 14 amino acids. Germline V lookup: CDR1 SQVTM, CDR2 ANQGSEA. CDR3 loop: CSVEGEGASYEQYF. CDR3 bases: TGCAGCGTTGAGGGCGAAGGGGCTTCCTACGAGCAGTACTTC.